Listed below are T cell receptor beta chains from one sample, sequenced in a study of Ad26.COV2.S vaccination and SARS-CoV-2 variants. Produced via immunoSEQ multiplex PCR; TCRdb's table is partial and in-frame only. Of 440,000 or so clones in the sample, roughly 91% were seen once. The starting material was peripheral blood, obtained in a trial of Ad26.COV2.S vaccine versus placebo. Receptor source: a person aged 18-65 years who received the Ad26.COV2.S COVID-19 vaccine or a placebo. Each CDR3 is given with its conserved first and last residue. D genes are given only for firm matches. The size field is filled for only some rows; it gives once, few, many or a size class.

TRBJ1-2	-	-	TRBV28	TGTGCCAGCAGCATAGGGGTTGGCTACACCTTC	CASSIGVGYTF
TRBJ2-3	-	-	TRBV7-2	TGTGCCAGCAGCTTAGTCCGCACTAGCACAGATACGCAGTATTTT	CASSLVRTSTDTQYF
TRBJ1-3	-	-	TRBV6-1	TGTGCCAGCAGTGAATCAGGTCCCCCTGGAAACACCATATATTTT	CASSESGPPGNTIYF
TRBJ2-2	-	-	TRBV6-6	TGTGCCAGCAGTTACGGACCCACCGGGGAGCTGTTTTTT	CASSYGPTGELFF
TRBJ2-2	-	few	TRBV4-1	TGCGCCAGCAGCCAAGAGATCCCTATTCGATGGGTCGGGGAGCTGTTTTTT	CASSQEIPIRWVGELFF
TRBJ1-4	-	-	TRBV7-6	TGTGCCAGCAGCTTAGAAGGGTCAGCTAATGAAAAACTGTTTTTT	CASSLEGSANEKLFF
TRBJ1-2	-	-	TRBV5-3	TGTGCCAGAAGGAGGTGTGGGCACAGGGTGCCCCCCGGCTACACCTTC	CARRRCGHRVPPGYTF
TRBJ2-7	TRBD2	-	TRBV24-1	TGTGCCACCAATATAGCGGGAGGGCCCTACGAGCAGTACTTC	CATNIAGGPYEQYF
TRBJ2-3	TRBD2	-	TRBV3-1/TRBV3-2	TGTGCCAGCAGCCAAGTGGGCGGAAGCGGGAGGGCCAGGAGAGATACGCAGTATTTT	CASSQVGGSGRARRDTQYF
TRBJ1-1	TRBD1	-	TRBV5-1	TGCGCCAGCAGCTGGGGGGAGACAGGGTTGATCGCTGAAGCTTTCTTT	CASSWGETGLIAEAFF
TRBJ1-5	-	-	TRBV11-3	TGTGCCAGCAGCTCCCGAAACTGGACAGTTACTAGCAATCAGCCCCAGCATTTT	CASSSRNWTVTSNQPQHF
TRBJ1-3	-	-	TRBV10-2	TGCGCCAGCACCACAGGGTCCGGGCTTGGAAACACCATATATTTT	CASTTGSGLGNTIYF
TRBJ2-3	-	-	TRBV18	TGTGCCAGCTCCCGCGGGACGGCTAGCACAGATACGCAGTATTTT	CASSRGTASTDTQYF
TRBJ2-1	-	-	TRBV12-3/TRBV12-4	TGTGCCAGCAGTTTCGGAGGGTACAAGGAGCAGTTCTTC	CASSFGGYKEQFF
TRBJ2-7	-	-	TRBV14	TGTGCCAGCAGCCCTAGGGGGGTAAGCTCCTACGAGCAGTACTTC	CASSPRGVSSYEQYF
TRBJ2-7	-	-	TRBV3-1/TRBV3-2	TGTGCCAGCAGCCAAGATGGCCCGTCCTCCTACGAGCAGTACTTC	CASSQDGPSSYEQYF
TRBJ2-3	-	once	TRBV28	TGTGCCAGCAGTCCCGGACGGAGAACGACTAGCACAGATACGCAGTATTTT	CASSPGRRTTSTDTQYF
TRBJ2-5	TRBD1	many	TRBV5-1	TGCGCCAGCAGCGCGTACAGGGGCCTCCAAGAGACCCAGTACTTC	CASSAYRGLQETQYF
TRBJ2-1	-	-	TRBV27	TGTGCCAGCAGTCCAAGGGGAGATCGTCAGTTCTTC	CASSPRGDRQFF
TRBJ2-5	TRBD1	-	TRBV2	TGTGCCAGCAGTAGGGACAGGGGGCCAACGGAGACCCAGTACTTC	CASSRDRGPTETQYF
TRBJ1-1	-	once	TRBV9	TGTGCCAGCAGCGCGAGGGGGGCTGGTGAAGCTTTCTTT	CASSARGAGEAFF
TRBJ2-6	-	-	TRBV15	TGTGCCACCAGCGTTACAGGGTCTGGGGCCAACGTCCTGACTTTC	CATSVTGSGANVLTF
TRBJ2-7	-	-	TRBV9	TGTGCCAGCAGCGTTGATCCTGATGGGACCGAACTTCGGTACTTC	CASSVDPDGTELRYF
TRBJ1-1	-	-	TRBV20-1	TGCAGTGCTAGTGGTCAGGGAGGGTTGACTGAAGCTTTCTTT	CSASGQGGLTEAFF
TRBJ2-5	-	-	TRBV18	TGTGCCAGCTCACCACGGCAAGAGACCCAGTACTTC	CASSPRQETQYF
TRBJ2-6	-	few	TRBV6-5	TGTGCCAGCAGTTACTCGGGGGGTTCTGGGGCCAACGTCCTGACTTTC	CASSYSGGSGANVLTF
TRBJ2-1	TRBD2	-	TRBV15	TGTGCCACCAGCAGAGATCTCCCTAGCGGGAGGGCGATAACCAATGAGCAGTTCTTC	CATSRDLPSGRAITNEQFF
TRBJ1-1	-	-	TRBV5-1	TGCGCCAGCAGCTCCGTCCCGGGGGTAGGGGAAAACACTGAAGCTTTCTTT	CASSSVPGVGENTEAFF
TRBJ1-1	-	-	TRBV21-1	TGTGCCAGCAGCCTACGACACCGAGAGCTGAACACTGAAGCTTTCTTT	CASSLRHRELNTEAFF
TRBJ2-1	-	-	TRBV5-4	TGTGCCAGCAGCTTGGCAGTCTTAAACAACAATGAGCAGTTCTTC	CASSLAVLNNNEQFF
TRBJ2-7	TRBD2	-	TRBV9	TGTGCCAGCAGCGTAGGACTAGCGGGCTACGAGCAGTACTTC	CASSVGLAGYEQYF
TRBJ2-3	-	-	TRBV5-1	TGCGCCAGCAGGCTGACCGTGCTCGGAGATACGCAGTATTTT	CASRLTVLGDTQYF
TRBJ2-5	TRBD2	-	TRBV9	TGTGCCAGCAGCGCAGGTAGCGGGAGGGGAGAAGAGACCCAGTACTTC	CASSAGSGRGEETQYF
TRBJ2-3	-	-	TRBV24-1	TGTGCCACCAGTGATTCCCGGACTGTTAGCACAGATACGCAGTATTTT	CATSDSRTVSTDTQYF
TRBJ2-1	-	-	TRBV15	TGTGCCACCAGCAGCGGGATAAACAACAATGAGCAGTTCTTC	CATSSGINNNEQFF